The sequence of this T cell receptor (beta chain) was determined in a study of T cell clonotyping in hematopoietic cell transplantation. Noted time point: recipient sample about 28 days before transplant, after cytoreduction. Germline CDR1 reads SGHTS; CDR2 reads YDEGEE. This CDR3 is built from 12 residues. The V end was cut by 2 bases, the J end by 3 bases, with 5 bases between. The repertoire was sequenced with immunoSEQ multiplex PCR; TCRdb's copy has only in-frame clones and lacks some. In the table there are around 19,000 clones, approximately 77% of which are singletons. This clonotype was sampled from a man aged 55-75 years with acute myeloid leukemia. Some clones in this sample may be carry-over from other donors' samples. The source material was peripheral blood mononuclear cells, sampled before stem cell transplant. The rearrangement links TRBV5-8 to TRBJ1-1, with D unresolved. In DNA, the CDR3 is TGTGCCAGCAGCTTCTCCTACACTGAAGCTTTCTTT. Its translation: CASSFSYTEAFF.